These 31 T cell receptor beta chains were sequenced from one sample in a study of blood T cell repertoires in COVID-19. The table came from immunoSEQ multiplex PCR; TCRdb's copy has only in-frame clones and leaves some out. The sample contains 270,000 or so clones, around 93% of which appear only once. Material: PBMCs or T cells enriched from blood (not recorded which). Receptors were obtained from a man aged 40-49 years who had been exposed to COVID-19.

The chain employs TRBV24-1 and TRBJ2-3; TRBD2 might be the D (5 bases). Germline-derived CDR1 and CDR2 are KGHDR and SFDVKD. Between the trimmed V and J ends, which lost 4 bases and 3 bases, there was a span of 16 bases. This CDR3 comprises 16 residues. The CDR3 bases are TGTGCCACCAGTGAGTCGGACCCGCGGGTGACAGATACGCAGTATTTT. Protein sequence: CATSESDPRVTDTQYF.

V usage is TRBV5-4 and J usage is TRBJ2-1; D is possibly TRBD1 (5 bases). The CDR3 is 16 amino acids. The germline V gene has CDR1 SGHNT and CDR2 YYREEE (reference sequence). Trimming left V 6 bases short and J 0 bases short, with 16 bases between. The CDR3 DNA reads as TGTGCCAGCACCCAGGGTCTCGGGTTCTCCTACAATGAGCAGTTCTTC. It specifies CASTQGLGFSYNEQFF.

J is TRBJ2-7 and V is TRBV7-2; 7 bases line up with TRBD2. The CDR3 is 14 amino acids. Germline V gene sequence: CDR1 SGHTA, CDR2 FQGNSA. With V trimmed by 1 base and J by 2 bases, 2 bases remained unmatched. The CDR3 loop reads CASSLESGTYEQYF. CDR3 nucleotides: TGTGCCAGCAGCTTAGAAAGCGGGACCTACGAGCAGTACTTC.

The V call is TRBV28, the J call TRBJ1-4, with D uncertain. The germline gives CDR1 MDHEN, CDR2 SYDVKM. The V end was cut by 5 bases, the J end by 5 bases, with 9 bases between. The CDR3 extends over 13 amino acids. CDR3: CASSPPQNEKLFF. The CDR3 DNA follows: TGTGCCAGCAGTCCTCCTCAGAATGAAAAACTGTTTTTT.

J is TRBJ1-5 and V is TRBV7-8; 7 bases line up with TRBD1. V lost 1 base to trimming and J lost 4 bases; unmatched junction nucleotides: 1. Germline V gene lookup returns CDR1 SGHVS and CDR2 FQNEAQ. The length of the CDR3 is 14 residues. CDR3 loop: CASSLGQGNQPQHF. CDR3 DNA: TGTGCCAGCAGCTTAGGACAGGGAAATCAGCCCCAGCATTTT.

V and J are TRBV7-9 and TRBJ2-1, with a weak D call TRBD1 (6 bases). Germline V gene data show CDR1 as SEHNR and CDR2 as FQNEAQ (reference sequence). This CDR3 is 15 amino acids long. V lost 4 bases and J 6 bases, leaving 16 bases between the germline ends. The CDR3 bases are TGTGCCAGCAGCTCCTCCGGGACAAAGCCCAATGAGCAGTTCTTC. This sequence encodes CASSSSGTKPNEQFF.

The gene calls are TRBV18 and TRBJ1-1, with D unresolved. The CDR3 covers 13 residues. Germline CDR1 and CDR2: KGHSH and LQKENI. V was shortened by 3 bases and J by 0 bases, with 5 bases between the two germline ends. As DNA, the CDR3 is TGTGCCAGCTCACCGCTAATGAACACTGAAGCTTTCTTT. This sequence encodes CASSPLMNTEAFF.

The J gene is TRBJ2-7, the V gene TRBV7-2; D might be TRBD2 (6 bases). The ends were cut back, 5 bases at V and 2 bases at J, with 13 bases in the middle. This CDR3 spans 14 amino acids. Germline V gene data show CDR1 as SGHTA and CDR2 as FQGNSA. CDR3 sequence: CASSEGSGAYEQYF. As DNA, the CDR3 is TGTGCCAGCAGCGAGGGTAGCGGTGCCTACGAGCAGTACTTC.

The chain couples TRBV27 to TRBJ2-2; TRBD2 aligns across 7 bases. CDR1 MNHEY and CDR2 SMNVEV come from the germline V gene (reference sequence). The CDR3 runs to 13 residues. J lost 6 bases, V lost 5 bases, and 3 bases had no gene match. In DNA form, the CDR3 reads TGTGCCAGCAGTCTCGGACTAGCCGGGGAGCTGTTTTTT. It is translated as CASSLGLAGELFF.

V gene TRBV28 combines with J gene TRBJ1-3, with D unresolved. CDR1 and CDR2 (germline): MDHEN, SYDVKM. Trimming stripped 6 bases from V and 9 bases from J, with 12 bases between. The CDR3 length is 12 residues. CDR3 nucleotide sequence: TGTGCCAGCAGGTCATCGCGAGGCACCATATATTTT. It codes for CASRSSRGTIYF.

V and J are TRBV10-3 and TRBJ2-5; possibly TRBD1 for D (5 bases). CDR1 and CDR2 (germline): ENHRY, SYGVKD. Trimming shortened V by 6 bases and J by 2 bases, and 13 bases separated the two germline ends. This CDR3 has 14 residues. CDR3 DNA: TGTGCCATCAGGGAGACAGCACGTCAAGAGACCCAGTACTTC. Protein product: CAIRETARQETQYF.

The V gene is TRBV4-1, the J gene TRBJ2-7; D might be TRBD1 (5 bases). Germline CDR1 is MGHRA and CDR2 is YSYEKL. The CDR3 sequence is 17 residues long. The ends were cut back, 0 bases at V and 0 bases at J, with 15 bases in the middle. The CDR3 here is CASSQDAFKGNSYEQYF. The DNA of the CDR3 is TGCGCCAGCAGCCAAGATGCCTTTAAGGGGAACTCCTACGAGCAGTACTTC.

This sequence joins TRBV5-1 and TRBJ1-1; D possibly corresponds to TRBD1 (5 bases). Germline V gene data show CDR1 as SGHRS and CDR2 as YFSETQ. The CDR3 has 15 amino acids. Between the trimmed V and J ends, which lost 2 bases and 5 bases, there was a span of 16 bases. The CDR3: CASSLSAGELTEAFF. The CDR3 DNA is TGCGCCAGCAGCTTATCAGCGGGGGAATTGACTGAAGCTTTCTTT.

The chain links TRBV15 to TRBJ2-1, with 9 bases aligning to TRBD1. Germline-derived CDR1 and CDR2 are LNHNV and YYDKDF (reference sequence). The CDR3 runs 14 residues. Unmatched junction bases numbered 3, after V lost 4 bases and J lost 5 bases. CDR3 amino acids: CATSKDRGDNEQFF. DNA for the CDR3: TGTGCCACCAGCAAGGACAGGGGAGACAATGAGCAGTTCTTC.

The chain uses TRBV6-6 and TRBJ2-2, with 8 bases fitting TRBD1. The germline V gene has CDR1 MNHNY and CDR2 SVGAGI (reference sequence). This CDR3 is built from 15 residues. J lost 6 bases, V lost 6 bases, and 9 bases had no gene match. The CDR3 protein is CASRERAGGAGELFF. CDR3 coding DNA: TGTGCCAGCAGAGAGCGGGCAGGGGGCGCCGGGGAGCTGTTTTTT.

The chain is built from TRBV28 and TRBJ1-2; D is uncertain. The germline V and J ends were trimmed by 4 bases and 5 bases, with 14 bases remaining between them. The germline gives CDR1 MDHEN, CDR2 SYDVKM. This CDR3 region has 14 residues. The CDR3 spells CASSYTGSFYGYTF. Written as DNA, the CDR3 is TGTGCCAGCAGTTATACCGGGTCCTTTTATGGCTACACCTTC.

The chain links TRBV5-1 to TRBJ1-1; 8 bases agree with TRBD1. The V gene end was trimmed by 2 bases and the J gene end by 4 bases; junction bases not matched to a gene: 4. In germline, CDR1 is SGHRS, CDR2 YFSETQ. The CDR3 totals 14 residues. The DNA for the CDR3 is TGCGCCAGCAGCTTTACAGGGGGTACCACTGAAGCTTTCTTT. It specifies CASSFTGGTTEAFF.

This chain links TRBV21-1 with TRBJ2-1; the table assigns TRBD2, which was not confirmed against the DNA. TRBV21-1 is a recognized pseudogene. The CDR3 consists of 14 residues. CDR3 protein: CASSKPSGYNEQFF. For the CDR3, the DNA is TGTGCCAGCAGCAAGCCTAGCGGATACAATGAGCAGTTCTTC.

This sequence joins TRBV6-2 or TRBV6-3 and TRBJ2-2, with TRBD2 as a possible D gene (5 bases). Deletions cut 3 bases from V and 2 bases from J, with 7 bases between. Per germline, CDR1 MNHEY and CDR2 SVGEGT. The CDR3 is made up of 14 amino acids. The CDR3 region is CASSYRGNTGELFF. The CDR3 DNA follows: TGTGCCAGCAGTTATCGGGGAAACACCGGGGAGCTGTTTTTT.

The chain recombines TRBV6-5 with TRBJ2-4; D is perhaps TRBD2 (5 bases). This CDR3 is built from 11 residues. CDR1 is MNHEY, CDR2 SVGAGI, per germline. V lost 10 bases and J 9 bases, leaving 13 bases between the germline ends. CDR3 loop: CATVQGSIQYF. CDR3 DNA: TGTGCCACCGTACAAGGGAGCATTCAGTACTTC.

This chain joins TRBV28 and TRBJ1-2; 7 bases are shared with TRBD1. This CDR3 spans 16 amino acids. V lost 1 base to trimming and J lost 4 bases; unmatched junction nucleotides: 9. Per the germline V gene, CDR1 is MDHEN and CDR2 is SYDVKM. The CDR3 DNA sequence: TGTGCCAGCAGTTTATCCTTTCAGGGGGGATCCTATGGCTACACCTTC. Its protein product is CASSLSFQGGSYGYTF.

This clone appeared a single time. The chain uses TRBV30 and TRBJ2-2; 8 bases line up with TRBD2. V shed 0 bases and J 3 bases; nucleotides not matched to a gene: 6. Germline V lookup: CDR1 GTSNPN, CDR2 SVGIG (reference sequence). The CDR3 runs to 16 residues. The CDR3 DNA follows: TGTGCCTGGAGTGTGCGTAGCGGGACTTACACCGGGGAGCTGTTTTTT. It encodes CAWSVRSGTYTGELFF.

This chain joins TRBV30 and TRBJ1-1, with a weak D call TRBD1 (5 bases). Trimming took off 5 bases at V and 1 base at J, with 17 bases between the two ends. The CDR3 sequence is 15 residues long. The germline V gene encodes CDR1 GTSNPN and CDR2 SVGIG (reference sequence). CDR3 region: CAWYELRGGNTEAFF. The CDR3 nucleotides are TGTGCCTGGTATGAGCTGAGGGGAGGGAACACTGAAGCTTTCTTT.

This chain uses TRBV20-1 with TRBJ1-6; D may be TRBD1 (5 bases). The germline V gene encodes CDR1 DFQATT and CDR2 SNEGSKA (reference sequence). V shed 3 bases and J shed 0 bases, with 12 bases lying between them. CDR3 length: 16 residues. The CDR3 DNA reads as TGCAGTGCTAGTTTGGGGCAGAGCTCCTATAATTCACCCCTCCACTTT. Protein sequence: CSASLGQSSYNSPLHF.

V usage is TRBV5-1 and J usage is TRBJ2-2; D call uncertain. This CDR3 spans 14 amino acids. CDR1 and CDR2 from the germline V gene are SGHRS and YFSETQ. With 0 bases removed from V and 8 bases from J, the gap between germline ends came to 11 bases. Written as DNA, the CDR3 is TGCGCCAGCAGCTTGGAATTTAATTCGGGGGAGCTGTTTTTT. Translated, it gives CASSLEFNSGELFF.

The chain recombines TRBV7-9 with TRBJ1-4; tentatively, D is TRBD1 (6 bases). Trimming took 5 bases from V and 6 from J, leaving 10 bases between them. CDR1 SEHNR and CDR2 FQNEAQ come from the germline V gene (reference sequence). CDR3 length: 13 amino acids. The CDR3 sequence is CASSVPGDEKLFF. The DNA of the CDR3 is TGTGCCAGCAGCGTGCCAGGGGATGAAAAACTGTTTTTT. Based on the CDR3 plus reference TRBV7-9 and TRBJ1-4, the full variable domain is DTGVSQNPRHKITKRGQNVTFRCDPISEHNRLYWYRQTLGQGPEFLTYFQNEAQLEKSRLLSDRFSAERPKGSFSTLEIQRTEQGDSAMYLCASSVPGDEKLFFGSGTQLSVL.

The chain recombines TRBV6-2 or TRBV6-3 with TRBJ2-2; no clear D gene. V was pared by 2 bases and J by 0 bases, with 10 bases between. This CDR3 region has 16 residues. Germline assignment: CDR1 MNHEY and CDR2 SVGEGT. The CDR3 DNA reads TGTGCCAGCAGTTACCCCAAAGCTACGAACACCGGGGAGCTGTTTTTT. Encoded protein: CASSYPKATNTGELFF.

The rearrangement uses TRBV28 and TRBJ1-2, with unresolved D. V gave up 11 bases and J gave up 5 bases, with 12 bases separating them. Germline V gene data show CDR1 as MDHEN and CDR2 as SYDVKM. The CDR3 runs to 11 residues. This CDR3 reads CASGSDYGYTF. CDR3 nucleotides: TGTGCCTCGGGGTCCGATTATGGCTACACCTTC.

The chain joins TRBV7-3 to TRBJ1-3, with D maybe TRBD1 (6 bases). There are 16 residues in the CDR3. V lost 1 base, J lost 3 bases, and 13 bases lay in between. The germline V gene has CDR1 SGHTA and CDR2 FQGTGA. The DNA of the CDR3 is TGTGCCAGCAGCTTAAATGCCCCAGGGGTTGGAAACACCATATATTTT. Translated: CASSLNAPGVGNTIYF.

This chain joins TRBV24-1 and TRBJ2-1, with TRBD1 matching 8 bases. V was clipped by 9 bases and J by 5 bases; unmatched bases: 8. This CDR3 is built from 14 residues. CDR1 KGHDR and CDR2 SFDVKD come from the germline V gene. The CDR3 DNA is TGTGCCACCGATTCCGGGACAGGCAACAATGAGCAGTTCTTC. Protein: CATDSGTGNNEQFF.

The chain is built from TRBV3-1 (or the pseudogene TRBV3-2) and TRBJ2-1; 11 bases map to TRBD2. Germline V gene lookup returns CDR1 LGHDT and CDR2 YNNKEL (reference sequence). The CDR3 sequence is 15 residues long. V lost 3 bases to trimming and J lost 9 bases; unmatched junction nucleotides: 7. The CDR3 DNA is TGTGCCAGCAGCCACATACTAGCGGGAGCAGGTGAGCAGTTCTTC. It specifies CASSHILAGAGEQFF.